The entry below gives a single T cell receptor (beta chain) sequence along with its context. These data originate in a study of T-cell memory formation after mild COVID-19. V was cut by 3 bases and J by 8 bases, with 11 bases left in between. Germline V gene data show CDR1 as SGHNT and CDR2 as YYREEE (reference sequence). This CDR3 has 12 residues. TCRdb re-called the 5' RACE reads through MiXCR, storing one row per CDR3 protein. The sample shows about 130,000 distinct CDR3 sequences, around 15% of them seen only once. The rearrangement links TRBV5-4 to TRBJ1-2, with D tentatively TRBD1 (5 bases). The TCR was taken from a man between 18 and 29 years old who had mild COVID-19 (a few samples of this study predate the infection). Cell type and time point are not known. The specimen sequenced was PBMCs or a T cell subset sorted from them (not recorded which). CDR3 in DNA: TGTGCCAGCAGCTCAGACAGCTTCGGCTACACCTTC. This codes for CASSSDSFGYTF.